Listed below are T cell receptor beta chains from one sample, sequenced in a study of cytomegalovirus exposure and HLA in healthy donors. Data came from immunoSEQ multiplex PCR; TCRdb stores just in-frame clones and leaves some out. Among about 160,000 clones listed, 70% to 80% were seen once. The sequencing input was PBMCs. These receptors were collected from a man aged 40-55 years in good health and CMV-seronegative. CDR3s include the opening cysteine and the closing phenylalanine or tryptophan. A D gene is named only where the DNA matches it firmly. Clone size is shown for a subset of rows, as once, few, many or a class of expanded clone.

D	V	J	size	CDR3	DNA
TRBD1	TRBV4-1	TRBJ1-5	once	CASSQESATGNQPQHF	TGCGCCAGCAGCCAAGAAAGTGCGACAGGGAATCAGCCCCAGCATTTT
TRBD2	TRBV7-7	TRBJ2-5	-	CASSLHLAGVGGTQYF	TGTGCCAGCAGCTTACATTTAGCGGGAGTTGGAGGGACCCAGTACTTC
-	TRBV9	TRBJ2-2	-	CASSPPDIWDTGELFF	TGTGCCAGCAGCCCCCCGGACATTTGGGACACCGGGGAGCTGTTTTTT
-	TRBV2	TRBJ1-4	-	CASSAGRTNEKLFF	TGTGCCAGCAGCGCCGGGAGGACTAATGAAAAACTGTTTTTT
TRBD1	TRBV29-1	TRBJ1-1	-	CSVELIQGWIEAFF	TGCAGCGTTGAACTGATACAGGGGTGGATTGAAGCTTTCTTT
TRBD1	TRBV7-2	TRBJ1-1	-	CASSLEFNRGSAEAFF	TGTGCCAGCAGCTTAGAGTTTAACAGGGGAAGCGCTGAAGCTTTCTTT
-	TRBV5-1	TRBJ2-1	-	CASTGNEQFF	TGCGCCAGCACCGGTAATGAGCAGTTCTTC
TRBD1	TRBV5-1	TRBJ2-5	-	CASADFGQGNQETQYF	TGCGCCAGCGCCGACTTCGGACAGGGGAACCAAGAGACCCAGTACTTC
TRBD1	TRBV10-3	TRBJ1-2	-	CAISESEGDSTGYTF	TGTGCCATCAGTGAGTCGGAGGGGGACAGTACAGGCTACACCTTC
TRBD1	TRBV6-5	TRBJ2-1	few	CASSRDSYNEQFF	TGTGCCAGCAGTCGGGACAGTTACAATGAGCAGTTCTTC
-	TRBV18	TRBJ1-4	once	CASSPKSGTVTNEKLFF	TGTGCCAGCTCACCAAAGAGCGGGACTGTAACTAATGAAAAACTGTTTTTT
-	TRBV5-4	TRBJ2-5	-	CASSLRSVKETQYF	TGTGCCAGCAGCTTGCGGTCCGTAAAAGAGACCCAGTACTTC
-	TRBV7-6	TRBJ1-4	-	CASRSTTNEKLFF	TGTGCCAGCAGATCCACAACTAATGAAAAACTGTTTTTT
-	TRBV4-1	TRBJ1-3	once	CASSQKPKGNTIYF	TGCGCCAGCAGCCAAAAGCCTAAGGGAAACACCATATATTTT
-	TRBV2	TRBJ1-1	once	CASSPEADTEAFF	TGTGCCAGCAGTCCGGAGGCGGACACTGAAGCTTTCTTT
-	TRBV11-2	TRBJ2-1	few	CASSLLSNEQFF	TGTGCCAGCAGCTTATTGAGCAATGAGCAGTTCTTC
-	TRBV9	TRBJ1-4	-	CASSAPSNEKLFF	TGTGCCAGCAGCGCCCCCTCTAATGAAAAACTGTTTTTT
TRBD1	TRBV9	TRBJ1-5	-	CASSATGTGNQPQHF	TGTGCCAGCAGCGCGACCGGGACAGGGAATCAGCCCCAGCATTTT
-	TRBV5-1	TRBJ2-4	-	CASSRILAKNIQYF	TGTGCCAGCTCGAGGATCCTAGCCAAAAACATTCAGTACTTC
-	TRBV2	TRBJ1-5	few	CASTLQSNQPQHF	TGTGCCAGCACCCTACAGAGCAATCAGCCCCAGCATTTT
-	TRBV9	TRBJ1-3	-	CASSLSATGISGNTIYF	TGTGCCAGCAGCCTATCAGCAACGGGGATCTCTGGAAACACCATATATTTT
TRBD2	TRBV9	TRBJ2-7	once	CASSPGLAPSYEQYF	TGTGCCAGCAGCCCCGGACTAGCGCCCTCCTACGAGCAGTACTTC
-	TRBV7-9	TRBJ2-1	-	CASSGDSPWANEQFF	TGTGCCAGCAGCGGGGACTCCCCGTGGGCCAATGAGCAGTTCTTC
TRBD1	TRBV13	TRBJ2-7	-	CASRQAGQGNEQYF	TGTGCCAGCAGACAAGCCGGACAGGGGAACGAGCAGTACTTC
TRBD2	TRBV27	TRBJ2-3	-	CASSELAERADTQYF	TGTGCCAGCAGCGAACTAGCGGAGAGAGCAGATACGCAGTATTTT
-	TRBV10-3	TRBJ1-1	many	CAIRDYNTEAFF	TGTGCCATCAGGGACTACAACACTGAAGCTTTCTTT
TRBD1	TRBV27	TRBJ2-1	-	CASSLFGTGVNEQFF	TGTGCCAGCAGTTTATTTGGGACAGGGGTCAATGAGCAGTTCTTC
-	TRBV27	TRBJ1-2	-	CASSLGRGAGGYTF	TGTGCCAGCAGTTTAGGTCGGGGGGCCGGTGGCTACACCTTC
-	TRBV18	TRBJ2-2	-	CASSRGQGGTGELFF	TGTGCCAGCTCACGCGGGCAGGGAGGCACCGGGGAGCTGTTTTTT
-	TRBV15	TRBJ2-4	-	CATSNPRLAKNSQYF	TGTGCCACCAGCAATCCTCGATTAGCGAAAAACAGTCAGTACTTC
TRBD1	TRBV18	TRBJ2-2	-	CASSPRGQGDTGELFF	TGTGCCAGCTCACCGAGGGGGCAAGGCGACACCGGGGAGCTGTTTTTT
TRBD2	TRBV29-1	TRBJ2-1	-	CSVELSLLTSVNEQFF	TGCAGCGTTGAACTTTCACTCCTGACTAGCGTCAATGAGCAGTTCTTC
TRBD1	TRBV2	TRBJ1-5	few	CASSEARTGAQPQHF	TGTGCCAGCAGTGAAGCGAGGACAGGGGCTCAGCCCCAGCATTTT
TRBD2	TRBV5-6	TRBJ2-1	-	CASSLESGMGLEQFF	TGTGCCAGCAGCTTGGAGAGCGGGATGGGGCTTGAGCAGTTCTTC
TRBD1	TRBV7-9	TRBJ1-1	-	CASSLAGGVNTEAFF	TGTGCCAGCAGCTTAGCAGGGGGCGTGAACACTGAAGCTTTCTTT
-	TRBV7-9	TRBJ1-1	-	CASSPGTSTEAFF	TGTGCCAGCAGCCCGGGGACTTCAACTGAAGCTTTCTTT
TRBD2	TRBV4-1	TRBJ2-1	-	CASSQGGLAMDNEQFF	TGCGCCAGCAGCCAGGGGGGACTAGCGATGGACAATGAGCAGTTCTTC
TRBD1	TRBV7-9	TRBJ1-2	-	CSSSLLYQGGPYGYTF	TGTTCCAGCAGCTTATTGTATCAAGGGGGCCCCTATGGCTACACCTTC
TRBD2	TRBV6-1	TRBJ2-5	-	CASERAGQETQYF	TGTGCCAGCGAACGAGCGGGGCAAGAGACCCAGTACTTC
-	TRBV5-5	TRBJ2-4	once	CASSLQFEENIQYF	TGTGCCAGCAGCTTGCAGTTTGAGGAAAACATTCAGTACTTC
TRBD1	TRBV27	TRBJ1-2	-	CASSSTRTGGSGYTF	TGTGCCAGCAGTTCAACCCGGACAGGGGGCAGCGGCTACACCTTC
TRBD1	TRBV10-3	TRBJ2-2	-	CAISESETGVGELFF	TGTGCCATCAGTGAGTCGGAGACAGGGGTCGGGGAGCTGTTTTTT
-	TRBV27	TRBJ2-7	few	CASSLQGTHSYEQYF	TGTGCCAGCAGTTTACAGGGGACCCACTCCTACGAGCAGTACTTC
TRBD1	TRBV19	TRBJ1-4	-	CASSGIPGQGLEKLFF	TGTGCCAGTAGTGGGATACCGGGACAGGGTCTTGAAAAACTGTTTTTT
-	TRBV7-3	TRBJ2-6	-	CASSLGPGAGANVLTF	TGTGCCAGCAGCCTAGGGCCAGGGGCGGGGGCCAACGTCCTGACTTTC
-	TRBV11-1	TRBJ2-2	medium-sized	CASSLETVIGELFF	TGTGCCAGCAGCTTAGAGACAGTCATCGGGGAGCTGTTTTTT
TRBD2	TRBV7-3	TRBJ2-2	few	CASSLKRSGKANTGELFF	TGTGCCAGCAGCTTAAAGCGAAGCGGGAAAGCGAACACCGGGGAGCTGTTTTTT
TRBD2	TRBV5-1	TRBJ2-1	-	CASSLSSGRADNEQFF	TGCGCCAGCAGCTTGTCGAGCGGGAGGGCGGACAATGAGCAGTTCTTC